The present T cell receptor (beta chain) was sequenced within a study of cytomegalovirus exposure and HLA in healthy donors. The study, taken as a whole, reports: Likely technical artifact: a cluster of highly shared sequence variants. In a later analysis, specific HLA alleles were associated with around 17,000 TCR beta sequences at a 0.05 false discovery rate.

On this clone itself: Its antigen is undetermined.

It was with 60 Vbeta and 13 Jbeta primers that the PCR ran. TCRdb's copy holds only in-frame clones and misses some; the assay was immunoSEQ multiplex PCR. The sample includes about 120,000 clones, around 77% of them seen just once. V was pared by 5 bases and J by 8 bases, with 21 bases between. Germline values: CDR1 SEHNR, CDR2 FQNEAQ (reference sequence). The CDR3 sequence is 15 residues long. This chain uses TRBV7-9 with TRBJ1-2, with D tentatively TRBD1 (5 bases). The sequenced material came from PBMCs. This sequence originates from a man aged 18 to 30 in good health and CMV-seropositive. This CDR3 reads CASSPRQGSGAGYTF. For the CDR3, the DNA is TGTGCCAGCAGCCCTCGCCAGGGCTCTGGGGCGGGCTACACCTTC.